This TCR beta chain was observed in a study of T cell repertoires in cytomegalovirus infection. Study-wide background: Use of recently identified HLA-C-restricted and well-studied HLA-B-restricted CMV epitopes was part of the study. A matching HLA type, together with CMV infection, was signaled by public TCR beta signatures.

Study-wide results and caveats: Individuals carrying CMV plus the relevant HLA were identified by cumulative frequency of public TCR beta families. Within the response measured ex vivo, HLA-C-restricted CMV-specific TCR beta clonotypes were dominant.

TCRdb recomputed calls from the reads with MiXCR, one row per CDR3 protein. The sample consists of about 890,000 distinct CDR3 sequences, 25% to 40% of them appearing once. V dropped 0 bases and J dropped 5; count of bases not matched to a gene: 10. The CDR3 runs 17 residues. Germline CDR1 is SGHNT and CDR2 is YENEEA. In this sample, this clonotype turned up a few times. Its target is not known. The sequence was collected from a human donor in good health (CMV status not recorded). Some clones in this sample may be carry-over from other donors' samples. The chain carries TRBV11-3 and TRBJ2-1, with 7 bases that match TRBD1. The sequencing used cultured CD8+ T cells from PBMCs, collected from culture after CMV antigen stimulation. The CDR3 reads CASSLDFATGINNEQFF. In DNA, the CDR3 is TGTGCCAGCAGCTTAGATTTTGCGACAGGGATAAACAATGAGCAGTTCTTC.